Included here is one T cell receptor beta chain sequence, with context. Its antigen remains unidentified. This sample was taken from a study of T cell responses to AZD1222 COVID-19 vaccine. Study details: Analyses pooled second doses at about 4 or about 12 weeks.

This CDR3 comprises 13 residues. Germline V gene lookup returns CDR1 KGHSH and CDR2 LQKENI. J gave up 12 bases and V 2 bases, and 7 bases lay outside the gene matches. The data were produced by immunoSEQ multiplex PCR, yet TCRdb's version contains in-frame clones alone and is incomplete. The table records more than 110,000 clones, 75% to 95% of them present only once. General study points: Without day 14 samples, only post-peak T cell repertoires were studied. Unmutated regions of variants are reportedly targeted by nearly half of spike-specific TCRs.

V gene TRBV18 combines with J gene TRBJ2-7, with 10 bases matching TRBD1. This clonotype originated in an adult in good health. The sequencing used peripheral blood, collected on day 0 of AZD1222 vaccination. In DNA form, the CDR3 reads TGTGCCAGCTCACCAAGACAGGGGGCTCTGGCGTACTTC. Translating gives CASSPRQGALAYF.